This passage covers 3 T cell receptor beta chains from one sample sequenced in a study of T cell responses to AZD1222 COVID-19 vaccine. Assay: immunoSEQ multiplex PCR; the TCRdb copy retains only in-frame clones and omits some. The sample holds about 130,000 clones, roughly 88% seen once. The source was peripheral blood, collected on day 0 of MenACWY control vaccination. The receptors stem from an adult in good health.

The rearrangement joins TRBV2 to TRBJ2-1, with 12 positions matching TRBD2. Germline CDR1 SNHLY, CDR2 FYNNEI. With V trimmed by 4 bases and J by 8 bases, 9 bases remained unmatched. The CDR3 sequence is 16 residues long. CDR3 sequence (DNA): TGTGCCAGCAGTGGGCGTCTAGCGGGGGGGCCCCATGAGCAGTTCTTC. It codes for CASSGRLAGGPHEQFF. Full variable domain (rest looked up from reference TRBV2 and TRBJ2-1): EPEVTQTPSHQVTQMGQEVILRCVPISNHLYFYWYRQILGQKVEFLVSFYNNEISEKSEIFDDQFSVERPDGSNFTLKIRSTKLEDSAMYFCASSGRLAGGPHEQFFGPGTRLTVL.

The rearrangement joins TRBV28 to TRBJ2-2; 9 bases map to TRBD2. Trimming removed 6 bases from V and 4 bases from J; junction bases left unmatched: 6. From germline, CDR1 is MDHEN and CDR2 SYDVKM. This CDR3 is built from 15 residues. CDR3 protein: CASRPGLAFTGELFF. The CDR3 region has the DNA TGTGCCAGCAGGCCGGGACTAGCATTCACCGGGGAGCTGTTTTTT.

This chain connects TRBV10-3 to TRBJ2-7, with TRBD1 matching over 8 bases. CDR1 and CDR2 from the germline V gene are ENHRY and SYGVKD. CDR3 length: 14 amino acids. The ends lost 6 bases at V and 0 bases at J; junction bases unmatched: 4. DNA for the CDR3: TGTGCCATCAGCTCCGGACAGGGCTCCTACGAGCAGTACGTC. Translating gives CAISSGQGSYEQYV.